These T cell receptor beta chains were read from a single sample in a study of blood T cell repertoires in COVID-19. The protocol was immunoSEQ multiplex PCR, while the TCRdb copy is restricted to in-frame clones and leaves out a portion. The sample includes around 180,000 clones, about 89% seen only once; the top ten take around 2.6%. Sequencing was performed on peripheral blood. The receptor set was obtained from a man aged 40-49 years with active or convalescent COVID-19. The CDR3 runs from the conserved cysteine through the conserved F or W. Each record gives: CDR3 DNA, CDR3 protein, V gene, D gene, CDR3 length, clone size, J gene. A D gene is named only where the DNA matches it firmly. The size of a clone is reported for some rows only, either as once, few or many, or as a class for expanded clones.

DNA: TGTGCCAGCAGTAACGGACAGGGAACCTACAATGAGCAGTTCTTC
CDR3: CASSNGQGTYNEQFF
V: TRBV5-8
D: TRBD1
length: 15
size: -
J: TRBJ2-1

DNA: TGTGCCAGCAGTGCCACATACCCCATGAACACTGAAGCTTTCTTT
CDR3: CASSATYPMNTEAFF
V: TRBV25-1
D: -
length: 15
size: -
J: TRBJ1-1

DNA: TGTGCCAGCAGCCCGAGGACAGTCGCCACTGAAGCTTTCTTT
CDR3: CASSPRTVATEAFF
V: TRBV11-2
D: -
length: 14
size: few
J: TRBJ1-1

DNA: TGTGCCAGCAGTGACTTAAGGGGGGGCGACGGCTACACCTTC
CDR3: CASSDLRGGDGYTF
V: TRBV2
D: -
length: 14
size: -
J: TRBJ1-2

DNA: TGTGCCAGCAGTGAACCGTATACTAACTATGGCTACACCTTC
CDR3: CASSEPYTNYGYTF
V: TRBV25-1
D: -
length: 14
size: -
J: TRBJ1-2

DNA: TGTGCCAGCAGCTTGGATGGACGGGGGAGGGGCTACACCTTC
CDR3: CASSLDGRGRGYTF
V: TRBV5-4
D: -
length: 14
size: -
J: TRBJ1-2

DNA: TGCGCCAGCAGCCCCCAGGGACAGAACCTCTATGGCTACACCTTC
CDR3: CASSPQGQNLYGYTF
V: TRBV5-1
D: TRBD1
length: 15
size: -
J: TRBJ1-2

DNA: TGTGCCAGCAGCCAAGGGGGCCGGTCCTATGGCTACACCTTC
CDR3: CASSQGGRSYGYTF
V: TRBV14
D: -
length: 14
size: -
J: TRBJ1-2

DNA: TGTGCCACCAGTGATTCGGGGGGGCGGTCCTACAATGAGCAGTTCTTC
CDR3: CATSDSGGRSYNEQFF
V: TRBV24-1
D: TRBD2
length: 16
size: -
J: TRBJ2-1

DNA: TGTGCCAGCAGTGAATATCGGAGCGCGAACACCGGGGAGCTGTTTTTT
CDR3: CASSEYRSANTGELFF
V: TRBV25-1
D: -
length: 16
size: -
J: TRBJ2-2

DNA: TGTGCCAGCAGTTTTGTCAACGGGGTGGCCACTGAAGCTTTCTTT
CDR3: CASSFVNGVATEAFF
V: TRBV27
D: -
length: 15
size: -
J: TRBJ1-1

DNA: TGTGCCAGCAGTTTCGGGACAGCAAGCAATCAGCCCCAGCATTTT
CDR3: CASSFGTASNQPQHF
V: TRBV28
D: TRBD1
length: 15
size: -
J: TRBJ1-5

DNA: TGTGCCAGCTCAGCGGACACTTTTGAAGCTTTCTTT
CDR3: CASSADTFEAFF
V: TRBV18
D: -
length: 12
size: -
J: TRBJ1-1

DNA: TGTGCCAGCAGTTACTCCCAGGGCGGAACTGAAGCTTTCTTT
CDR3: CASSYSQGGTEAFF
V: TRBV6-6
D: -
length: 14
size: -
J: TRBJ1-1

DNA: TGTGCCAGCACCCTAGGACAGGTGACTGAAAAACTGTTTTTT
CDR3: CASTLGQVTEKLFF
V: TRBV7-2
D: TRBD1
length: 14
size: -
J: TRBJ1-4

DNA: TGCGCCAGCAGCGCCTCAGGGGCGGGCGGCACTGAAGCTTTCTTT
CDR3: CASSASGAGGTEAFF
V: TRBV5-1
D: -
length: 15
size: -
J: TRBJ1-1